The 5 T cell receptor beta chains in this list originate from one sample, sequenced in a study of blood T cell repertoires in COVID-19. TCRdb's copy holds only in-frame clones and misses some; the assay was immunoSEQ multiplex PCR. The table lists about 410,000 clones, about 91% of them singletons. Sequenced sample: peripheral blood. The receptor source for this set is a woman between 40 and 55 years old with COVID-19, enrolled during active disease.

This clone occurred once. The genes are TRBV6-2 or TRBV6-3 and TRBJ2-3; a weak D match, TRBD1 (5 bases). Trimming removed 2 bases from V and 2 bases from J, with 14 bases in between. The CDR3 length is 16 residues. CDR1 is MNHEY and CDR2 is SVGEGT in the germline V gene. CDR3 protein: CASSYKVREATDTQYF. The CDR3 bases are TGTGCCAGCAGTTACAAGGTCAGGGAAGCCACAGATACGCAGTATTTT.

The chain has TRBV15 and TRBJ1-6, with TRBD1 as a possible D gene (5 bases). Germline V gives CDR1 LNHNV, CDR2 YYDKDF (reference sequence). With 1 base removed from V and 3 bases from J, the gap between germline ends came to 10 bases. The CDR3 has 16 residues. This CDR3 reads CATSRGVRDYNSPLHF. DNA of the CDR3: TGTGCCACCAGCAGAGGGGTCAGGGACTATAATTCACCCCTCCACTTT.

The CDR3 here is CATSLEVGPQHF. The CDR3 DNA is TGTGCCACCAGTTTAGAGGTCGGGCCCCAGCATTTT. This chain uses TRBV24-1 with TRBJ1-5; D call uncertain. The V gene's germline CDR1 is KGHDR and CDR2 SFDVKD. The CDR3 covers 12 residues. The germline V and J ends were trimmed by 6 bases and 9 bases, with 11 bases remaining between them.

The CDR3 sequence: CASSWSFAGGYNYNEQFF. In nucleotides, the CDR3 is TGTGCCAGTAGCTGGTCATTCGCGGGAGGGTACAACTACAATGAGCAGTTCTTC. This sequence joins TRBV19 and TRBJ2-1; TRBD2 aligns across 9 bases. Germline V gene data show CDR1 as LNHDA and CDR2 as SQIVND (reference sequence). This CDR3 is 18 amino acids long. Germline trimming cut 6 bases from V and 3 bases from J; bases unmatched to any gene: 15.

This clone was seen a single time. The rearrangement joins TRBV6-4 to TRBJ1-5; 8 bases are a match to TRBD1. With 8 bases clipped from V and 1 base from J, the junction kept 13 bases outside the gene matches. There are 17 residues in the CDR3. Germline V CDR1 and CDR2: MRHNA, SNTAGT. The CDR3: CASRYQRTGRSNQPQHF. The CDR3, as DNA: TGTGCCAGCCGCTACCAACGGACAGGGAGGAGCAATCAGCCCCAGCATTTT.